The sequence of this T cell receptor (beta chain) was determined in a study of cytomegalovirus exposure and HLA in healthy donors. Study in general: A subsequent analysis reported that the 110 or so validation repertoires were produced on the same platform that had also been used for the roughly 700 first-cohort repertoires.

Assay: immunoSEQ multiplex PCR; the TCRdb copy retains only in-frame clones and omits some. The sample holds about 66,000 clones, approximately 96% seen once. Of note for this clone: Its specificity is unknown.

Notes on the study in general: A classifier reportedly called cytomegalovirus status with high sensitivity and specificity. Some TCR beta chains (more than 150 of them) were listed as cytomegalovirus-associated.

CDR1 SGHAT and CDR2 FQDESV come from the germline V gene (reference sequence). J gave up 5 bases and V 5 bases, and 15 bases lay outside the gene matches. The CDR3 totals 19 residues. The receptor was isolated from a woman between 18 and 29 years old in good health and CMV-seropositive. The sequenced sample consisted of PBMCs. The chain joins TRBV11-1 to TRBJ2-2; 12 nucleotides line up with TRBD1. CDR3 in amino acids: CASSPYSSGTGGSTGELFF. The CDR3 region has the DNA TGTGCCAGCAGCCCCTATAGTTCCGGGACAGGGGGCTCGACCGGGGAGCTGTTTTTT.